This T cell receptor (beta chain) was obtained from a study of blood T cell repertoires in COVID-19. Overall study: Material from acute and convalescent COVID-19 was sourced from the United States, Italy and Spain.

V was pared by 1 base and J by 10 bases, with 17 bases between. The length of the CDR3 is 15 residues. CDR1 is SGDLS, CDR2 YYNGEE, per germline. Per the authors' pipeline: Estimated nucleated cell counts came from reference gene primer amplification. The repertoire was sequenced with immunoSEQ multiplex PCR; TCRdb's copy has only in-frame clones and lacks some. The V and J calls and clone size come from that table; D and trimming were worked out from the DNA. The table has 24,000 or so clones, just over 85% seen once. The genes are TRBV9 and TRBJ2-2; D gene ambiguous. This sequence originates from a woman of 80 years or more with active or convalescent COVID-19. Sequenced: peripheral blood. CDR3 sequence reads: CASSVLPVDNSELFF. The CDR3 coding sequence is TGTGCCAGCAGCGTATTACCGGTAGACAATTCGGAGCTGTTTTTT.